The 16 T cell receptor beta chains below come from one sample, sequenced in a study of T cells expressing NK-cell markers. With the 5' RACE reads reprocessed, TCRdb shows one record per CDR3 protein and no DNA. The table for this sample gives about 170,000 distinct CDR3 sequences. The sequencing input was blood T cells: a sorted CD56 or NKG2C T cell subset, CD4+ or CD8+ T cells, or bulk PBMC T cells (not recorded which). The receptors shown here come from a man between 18 and 69 years old in good health.

The V call is TRBV7-9, the J call TRBJ2-5. The CDR3 covers 15 residues. CDR1 SEHNR and CDR2 FQNEAQ come from the germline V gene (reference sequence). The CDR3 spells CASSLGSVSQETQYF. The whole variable domain, filled in from reference TRBV7-9 and TRBJ2-5, reads DTGVSQNPRHKITKRGQNVTFRCDPISEHNRLYWYRQTLGQGPEFLTYFQNEAQLEKSRLLSDRFSAERPKGSFSTLEIQRTEQGDSAMYLCASSLGSVSQETQYFGPGTRLLVL.

The V call is TRBV5-1, the J call TRBJ2-7; no DNA is available, so the TRBD1 call from TCRdb remains unchecked. Looked up from germline, CDR1 is SGHRS and CDR2 is YFSETQ. This CDR3 is built from 15 residues. CDR3 in amino acids: CASSGGTGDPYEQYF. Full variable domain (outside the CDR3, taken from reference TRBV5-1 and TRBJ2-7): KAGVTQTPRYLIKTRGQQVTLSCSPISGHRSVSWYQQTPGQGLQFLFEYFSETQRNKGNFPGRFSGRQFSNSRSEMNVSTLELGDSALYLCASSGGTGDPYEQYFGPGTRLTVT.

The chain combines TRBV27 with TRBJ2-5. CDR1 and CDR2 from the germline V gene are MNHEY and SMNVEV (reference sequence). The CDR3 runs 14 residues. CDR3 sequence reads: CASSLSWDSETQYF.

The rearrangement uses TRBV7-9 and TRBJ2-3; lacking DNA, the TRBD2 call made by TCRdb goes unchecked. The CDR3 covers 16 residues. Germline V gene data show CDR1 as SEHNR and CDR2 as FQNEAQ (reference sequence). The CDR3 region is CASSLGEGVYGDTQYF.

This chain connects TRBV11-3 to TRBJ2-3. CDR1 SGHNT and CDR2 YENEEA come from the germline V gene. There are 14 residues in the CDR3. CDR3 protein: CASSLDGGTDTQYF. The full variable domain, completed using reference TRBV11-3 and TRBJ2-3, is EAGVVQSPRYKIIEKKQPVAFWCNPISGHNTLYWYLQNLGQGPELLIRYENEEAVDDSQLPKDRFSAERLKGVDSTLKIQPAELGDSAVYLCASSLDGGTDTQYFGPGTRLTVL.

The CDR3 sequence is CASSSYRETSEQYF. The J gene is TRBJ2-7, the V gene TRBV27; TCRdb outputs TRBD1, but without DNA this stays unchecked. Germline CDR1 is MNHEY and CDR2 is SMNVEV (reference sequence). This CDR3 spans 14 amino acids.

The rearrangement links TRBV7-6 to TRBJ2-7; the TRBD1 assignment by TCRdb is unverifiable without DNA. The CDR3 runs 15 residues. Germline V lookup: CDR1 SGHVS, CDR2 FNYEAQ. The CDR3 loop is CASSLSQGGTYEQYF.

The V and J genes are TRBV11-2 and TRBJ2-2. The CDR3 length is 20 residues. CDR1 and CDR2 (germline): SGHAT, FQNNGV. CDR3 loop: CASSLGIGSYAVRPTGELFF. Combining the CDR3 with reference TRBV11-2 and TRBJ2-2 gives the whole variable domain EAGVAQSPRYKIIEKRQSVAFWCNPISGHATLYWYQQILGQGPKLLIQFQNNGVVDDSQLPKDRFSAERLKGVDSTLKIQPAKLEDSAVYLCASSLGIGSYAVRPTGELFFGEGSRLTVL.

V usage is TRBV20-1 and J usage is TRBJ2-7; TCRdb's assignment of TRBD1 cannot be checked, as there is no DNA. Germline CDR1 is DFQATT and CDR2 is SNEGSKA (reference sequence). This CDR3 region has 16 residues. The CDR3 here is CSASGQGVSPSWEQYF.

The chain uses TRBV9 and TRBJ2-1; TCRdb's assignment of TRBD1 cannot be checked, as there is no DNA. This CDR3 spans 16 amino acids. The germline gives CDR1 SGDLS, CDR2 YYNGEE. The CDR3 sequence: CASSESGQAIYNEQFF.

The CDR3 sequence is CASSELWGTNYGYTF. This rearrangement joins TRBV2 to TRBJ1-2. The CDR3 has 15 amino acids. Germline CDR1 SNHLY, CDR2 FYNNEI.

The chain links TRBV19 to TRBJ1-2; lacking DNA, the TRBD1 call made by TCRdb goes unchecked. CDR1 is LNHDA and CDR2 is SQIVND in the germline V gene (reference sequence). The CDR3 totals 14 residues. The CDR3: CASSDPGGNYGYTF.

V usage is TRBV15 and J usage is TRBJ2-2; the TCRdb call, TRBD2, lacks DNA for checking. CDR1 LNHNV and CDR2 YYDKDF come from the germline V gene (reference sequence). This CDR3 contains 16 residues. The chain's CDR3 is CATSGTSGGPTGELFF.

The rearrangement links TRBV7-6 to TRBJ2-3; TCRdb calls TRBD1, which cannot be checked without DNA. This CDR3 is built from 16 residues. Germline-derived CDR1 and CDR2 are SGHVS and FNYEAQ. CDR3 amino acids: CASSLDITGSPDTQYF.

CDR3 residues: CASSSTRDGPDTQYF. V and J are TRBV12-3 or TRBV12-4 and TRBJ2-3; with no DNA, the TCRdb D assignment of TRBD1 cannot be verified. This CDR3 has 15 amino acids.

The chain joins TRBV5-4 to TRBJ1-2; TCRdb calls TRBD1, which cannot be checked without DNA. The CDR3 loop spans 14 amino acids. Germline assignment: CDR1 SGHNT and CDR2 YYREEE (reference sequence). This chain's CDR3 is CASSLVEGYHGYTF.